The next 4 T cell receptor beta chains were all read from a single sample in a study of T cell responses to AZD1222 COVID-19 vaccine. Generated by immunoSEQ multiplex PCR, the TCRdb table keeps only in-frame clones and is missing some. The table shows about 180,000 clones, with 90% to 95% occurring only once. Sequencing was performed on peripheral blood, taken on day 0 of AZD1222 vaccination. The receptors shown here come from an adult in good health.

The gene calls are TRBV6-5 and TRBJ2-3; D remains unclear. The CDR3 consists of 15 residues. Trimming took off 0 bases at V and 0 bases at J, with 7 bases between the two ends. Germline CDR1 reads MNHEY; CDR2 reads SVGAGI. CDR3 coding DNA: TGTGCCAGCAGTTACTCCGACCCTAGCACAGATACGCAGTATTTT. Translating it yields CASSYSDPSTDTQYF.

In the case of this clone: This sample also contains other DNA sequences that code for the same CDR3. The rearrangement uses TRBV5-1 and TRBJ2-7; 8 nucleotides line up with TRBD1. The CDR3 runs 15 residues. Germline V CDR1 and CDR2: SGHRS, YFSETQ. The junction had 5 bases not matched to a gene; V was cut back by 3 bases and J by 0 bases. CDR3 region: CASSSRQGASYEQYF. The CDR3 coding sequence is TGCGCCAGCAGCTCCCGCCAGGGGGCCTCCTACGAGCAGTACTTC.

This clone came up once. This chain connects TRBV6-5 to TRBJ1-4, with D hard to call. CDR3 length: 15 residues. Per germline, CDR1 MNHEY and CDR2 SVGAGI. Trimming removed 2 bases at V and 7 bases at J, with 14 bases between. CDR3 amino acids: CASSYPQEWGEKLFF. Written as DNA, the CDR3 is TGTGCCAGCAGTTACCCGCAGGAATGGGGTGAAAAACTGTTTTTT.

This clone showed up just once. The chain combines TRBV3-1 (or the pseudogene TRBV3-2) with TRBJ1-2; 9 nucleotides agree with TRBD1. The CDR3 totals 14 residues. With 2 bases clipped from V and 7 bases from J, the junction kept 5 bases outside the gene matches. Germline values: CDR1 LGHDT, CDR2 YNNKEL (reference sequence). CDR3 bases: TGTGCCAGCAGCCAATTACAGGGGGCCTCTGGCTACACCTTC. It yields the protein CASSQLQGASGYTF.